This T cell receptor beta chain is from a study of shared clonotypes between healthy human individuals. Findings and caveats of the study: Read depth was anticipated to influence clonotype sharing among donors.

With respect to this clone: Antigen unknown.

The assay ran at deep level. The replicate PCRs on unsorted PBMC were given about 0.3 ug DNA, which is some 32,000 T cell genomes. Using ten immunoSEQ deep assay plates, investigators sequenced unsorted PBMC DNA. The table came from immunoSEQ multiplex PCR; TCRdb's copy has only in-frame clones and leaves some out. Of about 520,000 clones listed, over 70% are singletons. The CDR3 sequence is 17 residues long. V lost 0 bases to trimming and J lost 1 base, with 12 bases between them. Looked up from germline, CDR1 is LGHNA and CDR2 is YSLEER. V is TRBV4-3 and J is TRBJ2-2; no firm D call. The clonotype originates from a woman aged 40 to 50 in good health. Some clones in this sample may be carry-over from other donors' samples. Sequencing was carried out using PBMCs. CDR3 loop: CASSQEWGRVNTGELFF. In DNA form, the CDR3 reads TGCGCCAGCAGCCAAGAGTGGGGTCGAGTGAACACCGGGGAGCTGTTTTTT.